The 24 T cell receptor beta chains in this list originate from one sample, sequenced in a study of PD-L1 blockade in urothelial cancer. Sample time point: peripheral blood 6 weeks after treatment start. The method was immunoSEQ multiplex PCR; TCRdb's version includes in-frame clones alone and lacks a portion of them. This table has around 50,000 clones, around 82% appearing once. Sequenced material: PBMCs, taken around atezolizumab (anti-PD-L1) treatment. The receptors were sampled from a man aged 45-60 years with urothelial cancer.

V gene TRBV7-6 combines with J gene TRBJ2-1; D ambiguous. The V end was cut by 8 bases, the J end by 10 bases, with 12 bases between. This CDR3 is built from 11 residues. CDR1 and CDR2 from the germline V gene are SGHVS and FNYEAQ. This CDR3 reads CASSTGAEQFF. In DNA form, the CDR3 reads TGTGCCAGCTCTACTGGAGCGGAGCAGTTCTTC.

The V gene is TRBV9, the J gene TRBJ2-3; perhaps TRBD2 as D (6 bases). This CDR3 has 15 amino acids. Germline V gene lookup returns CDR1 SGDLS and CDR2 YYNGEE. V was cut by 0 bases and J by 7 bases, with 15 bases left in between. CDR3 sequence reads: CASSVELAEVHTQYF. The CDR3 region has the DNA TGTGCCAGCAGCGTAGAACTAGCCGAGGTACATACGCAGTATTTT.

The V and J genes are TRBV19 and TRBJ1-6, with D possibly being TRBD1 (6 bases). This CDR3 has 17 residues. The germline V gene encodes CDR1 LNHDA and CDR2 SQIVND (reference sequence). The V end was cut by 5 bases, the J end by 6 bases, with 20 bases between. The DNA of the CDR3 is TGTGCCAGTAGTCGTGATGGGTTAGGGGGGGGTAATTCACCCCTCCACTTT. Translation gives CASSRDGLGGGNSPLHF.

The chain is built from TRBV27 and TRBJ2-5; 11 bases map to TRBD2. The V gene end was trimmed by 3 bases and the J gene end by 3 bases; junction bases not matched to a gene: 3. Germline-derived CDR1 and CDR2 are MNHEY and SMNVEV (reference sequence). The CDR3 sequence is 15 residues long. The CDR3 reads CASSFLAGGEETQYF. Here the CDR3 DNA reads TGTGCCAGCAGTTTCCTAGCGGGAGGTGAAGAGACCCAGTACTTC.

As DNA, the CDR3 is TGTGCCAGCAGTTTAGGCTATACGCAGTATTTT. This sequence encodes CASSLGYTQYF. This chain links TRBV27 with TRBJ2-3; D remains ambiguous. This CDR3 comprises 11 residues. V was clipped by 2 bases and J by 7 bases, with 4 bases between them. Germline lookup yields CDR1 MNHEY and CDR2 SMNVEV (reference sequence).

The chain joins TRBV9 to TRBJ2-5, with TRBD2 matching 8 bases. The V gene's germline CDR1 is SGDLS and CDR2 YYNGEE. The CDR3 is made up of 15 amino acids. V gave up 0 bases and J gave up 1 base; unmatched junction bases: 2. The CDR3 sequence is CASSVGSGGQETQYF. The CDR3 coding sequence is TGTGCCAGCAGCGTAGGGAGCGGGGGCCAAGAGACCCAGTACTTC.

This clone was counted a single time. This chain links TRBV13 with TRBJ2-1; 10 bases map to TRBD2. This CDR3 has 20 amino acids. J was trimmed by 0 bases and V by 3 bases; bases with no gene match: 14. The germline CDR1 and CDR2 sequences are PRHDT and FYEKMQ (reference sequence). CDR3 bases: TGTGCCAGCAGCTTCGGGAGAAGTAGCGGGGGGCCTAGCTCCTACAATGAGCAGTTCTTC. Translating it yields CASSFGRSSGGPSSYNEQFF.

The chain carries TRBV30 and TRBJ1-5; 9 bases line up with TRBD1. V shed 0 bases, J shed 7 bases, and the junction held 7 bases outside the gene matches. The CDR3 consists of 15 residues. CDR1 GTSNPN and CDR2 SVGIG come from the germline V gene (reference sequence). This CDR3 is CAWSVHATGGQPQHF. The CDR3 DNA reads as TGTGCCTGGAGTGTACACGCGACAGGGGGGCAGCCCCAGCATTTT.

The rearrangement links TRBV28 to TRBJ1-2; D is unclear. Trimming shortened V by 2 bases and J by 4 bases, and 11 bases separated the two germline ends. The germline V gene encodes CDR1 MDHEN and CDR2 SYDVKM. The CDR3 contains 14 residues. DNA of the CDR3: TGTGCCAGCAGTTTAAGAAGTATGAGCTATGGCTACACCTTC. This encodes CASSLRSMSYGYTF.

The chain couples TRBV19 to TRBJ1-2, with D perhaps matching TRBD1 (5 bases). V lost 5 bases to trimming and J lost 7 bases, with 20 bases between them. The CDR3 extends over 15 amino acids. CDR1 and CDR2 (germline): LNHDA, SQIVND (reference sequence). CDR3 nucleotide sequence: TGTGCCAGTAGTGAGGGACTTCAAAGGTACAGTGGCTACACCTTC. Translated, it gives CASSEGLQRYSGYTF. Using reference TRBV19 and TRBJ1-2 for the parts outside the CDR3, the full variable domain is DGGITQSPKYLFRKEGQNVTLSCEQNLNHDAMYWYRQDPGQGLRLIYYSQIVNDFQKGDIAEGYSVSREKKESFPLTVTSAQKNPTAFYLCASSEGLQRYSGYTFGSGTRLTVV.

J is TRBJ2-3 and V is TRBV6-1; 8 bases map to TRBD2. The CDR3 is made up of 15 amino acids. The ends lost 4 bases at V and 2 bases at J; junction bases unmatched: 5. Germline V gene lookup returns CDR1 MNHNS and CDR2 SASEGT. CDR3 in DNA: TGTGCCAGCAGTGGAGATAGCGGGGTCACAGATACGCAGTATTTT. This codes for CASSGDSGVTDTQYF.

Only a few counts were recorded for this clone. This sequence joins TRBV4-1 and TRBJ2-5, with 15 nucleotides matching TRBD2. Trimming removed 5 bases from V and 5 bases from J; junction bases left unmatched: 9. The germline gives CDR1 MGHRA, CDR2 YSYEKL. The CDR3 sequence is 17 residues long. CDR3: CASSAERTSGGAETQYF. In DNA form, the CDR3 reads TGCGCCAGCAGCGCCGAAAGGACTAGCGGGGGGGCGGAGACCCAGTACTTC.

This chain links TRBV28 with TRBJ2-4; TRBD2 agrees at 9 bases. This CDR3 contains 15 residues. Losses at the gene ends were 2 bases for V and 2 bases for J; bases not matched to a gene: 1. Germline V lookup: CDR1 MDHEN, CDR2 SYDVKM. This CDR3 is CASSLAGGTKNIQYF. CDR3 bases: TGTGCCAGCAGTTTAGCGGGGGGGACCAAAAACATTCAGTACTTC.

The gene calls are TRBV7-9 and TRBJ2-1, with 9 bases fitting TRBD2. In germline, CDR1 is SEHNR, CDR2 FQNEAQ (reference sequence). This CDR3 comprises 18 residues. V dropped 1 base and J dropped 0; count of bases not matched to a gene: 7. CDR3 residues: CASSLVAGGPGSYNEQFF. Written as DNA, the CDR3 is TGTGCCAGCAGCTTAGTTGCGGGGGGGCCTGGCTCCTACAATGAGCAGTTCTTC.

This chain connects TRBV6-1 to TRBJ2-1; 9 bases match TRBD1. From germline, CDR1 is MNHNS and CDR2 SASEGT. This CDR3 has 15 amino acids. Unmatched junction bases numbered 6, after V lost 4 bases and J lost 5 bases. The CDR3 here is CASSARTGENNEQFF. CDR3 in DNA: TGTGCCAGCAGTGCCAGGACAGGGGAGAACAATGAGCAGTTCTTC.

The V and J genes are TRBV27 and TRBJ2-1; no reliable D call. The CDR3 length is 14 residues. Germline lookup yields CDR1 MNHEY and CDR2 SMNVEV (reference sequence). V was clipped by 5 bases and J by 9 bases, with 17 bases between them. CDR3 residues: CASSHGGPRGEQFF. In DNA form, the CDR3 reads TGTGCCAGCAGTCATGGTGGCCCCCGAGGTGAGCAGTTCTTC.

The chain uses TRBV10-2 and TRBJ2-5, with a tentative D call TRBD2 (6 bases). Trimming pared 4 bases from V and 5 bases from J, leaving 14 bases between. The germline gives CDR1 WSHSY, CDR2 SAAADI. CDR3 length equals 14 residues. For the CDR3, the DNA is TGCGCCAGCAGTGGGGCGGAGGGCGCGGAGACCCAGTACTTC. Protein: CASSGAEGAETQYF.

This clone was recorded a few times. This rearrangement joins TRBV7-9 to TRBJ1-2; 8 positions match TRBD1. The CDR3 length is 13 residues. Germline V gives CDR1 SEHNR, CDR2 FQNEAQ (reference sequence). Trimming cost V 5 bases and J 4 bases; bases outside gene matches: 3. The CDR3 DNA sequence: TGTGCCAGCAGCCCTACAGGGGGCTATGGCTACACCTTC. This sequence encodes CASSPTGGYGYTF.

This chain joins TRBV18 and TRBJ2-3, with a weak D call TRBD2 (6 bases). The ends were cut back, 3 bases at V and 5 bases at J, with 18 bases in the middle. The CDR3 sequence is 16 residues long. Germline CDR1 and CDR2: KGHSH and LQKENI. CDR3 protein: CASSPYSAAGGDTQYF. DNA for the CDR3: TGTGCCAGCTCACCCTACTCCGCGGCCGGGGGAGATACGCAGTATTTT.

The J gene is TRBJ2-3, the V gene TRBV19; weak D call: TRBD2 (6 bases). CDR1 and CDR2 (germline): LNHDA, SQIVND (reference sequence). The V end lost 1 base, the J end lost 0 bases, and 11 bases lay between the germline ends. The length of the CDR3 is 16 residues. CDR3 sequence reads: CASSIGSGTSTDTQYF. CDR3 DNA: TGTGCCAGTAGTATAGGCTCAGGGACTAGCACAGATACGCAGTATTTT. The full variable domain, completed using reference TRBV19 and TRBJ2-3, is DGGITQSPKYLFRKEGQNVTLSCEQNLNHDAMYWYRQDPGQGLRLIYYSQIVNDFQKGDIAEGYSVSREKKESFPLTVTSAQKNPTAFYLCASSIGSGTSTDTQYFGPGTRLTVL.

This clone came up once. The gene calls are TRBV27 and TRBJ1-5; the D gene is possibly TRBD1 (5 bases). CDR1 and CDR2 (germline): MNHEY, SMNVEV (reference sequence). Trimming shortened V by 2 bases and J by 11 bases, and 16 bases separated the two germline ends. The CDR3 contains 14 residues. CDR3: CASSLRGGARAQHF. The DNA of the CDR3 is TGTGCCAGCAGTTTAAGGGGAGGGGCCAGGGCCCAGCATTTT.

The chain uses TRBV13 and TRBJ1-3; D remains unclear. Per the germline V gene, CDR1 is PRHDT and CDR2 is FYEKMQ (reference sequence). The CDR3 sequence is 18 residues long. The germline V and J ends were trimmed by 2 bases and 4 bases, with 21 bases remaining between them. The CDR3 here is CASSLRTSVGSSGNTIYF. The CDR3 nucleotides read TGTGCCAGCAGCTTACGTACGAGCGTTGGGAGCTCGGGAAACACCATATATTTT.

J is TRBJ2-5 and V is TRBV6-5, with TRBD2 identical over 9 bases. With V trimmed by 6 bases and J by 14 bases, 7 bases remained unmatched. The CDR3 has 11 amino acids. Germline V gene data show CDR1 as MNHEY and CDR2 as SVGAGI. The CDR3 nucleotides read TGTGCCAGCAGGACTCTAGCGGGGTACTACTTC. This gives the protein CASRTLAGYYF.

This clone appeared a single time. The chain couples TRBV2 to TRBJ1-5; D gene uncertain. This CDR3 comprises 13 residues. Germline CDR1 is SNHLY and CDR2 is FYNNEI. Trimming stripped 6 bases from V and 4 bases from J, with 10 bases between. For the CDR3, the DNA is TGTGCCAGCAGGACGGAGACTAATCAGCCCCAGCATTTT. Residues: CASRTETNQPQHF.